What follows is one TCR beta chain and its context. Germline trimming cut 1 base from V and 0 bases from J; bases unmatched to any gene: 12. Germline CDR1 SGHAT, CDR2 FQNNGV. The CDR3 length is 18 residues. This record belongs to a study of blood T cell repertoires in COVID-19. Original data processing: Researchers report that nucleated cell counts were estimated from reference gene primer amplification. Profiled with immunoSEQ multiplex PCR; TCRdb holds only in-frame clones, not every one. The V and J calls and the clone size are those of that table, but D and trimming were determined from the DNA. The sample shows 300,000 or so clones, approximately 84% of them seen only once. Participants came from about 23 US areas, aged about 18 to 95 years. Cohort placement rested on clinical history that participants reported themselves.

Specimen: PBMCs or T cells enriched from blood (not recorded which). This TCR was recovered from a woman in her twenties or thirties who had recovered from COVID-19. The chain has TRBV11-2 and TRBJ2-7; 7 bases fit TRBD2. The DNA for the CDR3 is TGTGCCAGCAGCTTAGGGAGGGGAGGGCCAGGGACCTCCTACGAGCAGTACTTC. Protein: CASSLGRGGPGTSYEQYF.